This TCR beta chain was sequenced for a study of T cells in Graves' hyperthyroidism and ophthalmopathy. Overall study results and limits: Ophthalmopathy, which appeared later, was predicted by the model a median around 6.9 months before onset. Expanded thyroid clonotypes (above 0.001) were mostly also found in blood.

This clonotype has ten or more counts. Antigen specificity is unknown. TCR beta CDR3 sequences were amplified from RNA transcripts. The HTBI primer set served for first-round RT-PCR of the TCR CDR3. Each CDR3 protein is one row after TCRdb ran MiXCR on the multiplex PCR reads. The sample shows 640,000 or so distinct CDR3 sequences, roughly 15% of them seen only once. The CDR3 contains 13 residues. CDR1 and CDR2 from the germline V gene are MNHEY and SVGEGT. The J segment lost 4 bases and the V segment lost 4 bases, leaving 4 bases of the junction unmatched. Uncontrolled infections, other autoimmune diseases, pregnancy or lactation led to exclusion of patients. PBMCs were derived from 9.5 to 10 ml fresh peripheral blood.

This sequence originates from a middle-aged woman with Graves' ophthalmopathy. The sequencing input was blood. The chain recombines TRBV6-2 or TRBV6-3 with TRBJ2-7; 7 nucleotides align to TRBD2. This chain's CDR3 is CASSSRGSYEQYF. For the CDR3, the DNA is TGTGCCAGCAGTTCCCGCGGGAGTTACGAGCAGTACTTC.